One T cell receptor (beta chain) is described in this entry. What it binds is unknown. TCRdb analysed the 5' RACE reads with MiXCR anew, one entry per CDR3 protein. In the table there are approximately 260,000 distinct CDR3 sequences, about 8.9% of which are singletons. Everyone who gave samples was a healthy Caucasian. The length of the CDR3 is 12 residues. V was pared by 5 bases and J by 6 bases, with 9 bases between. CDR1 and CDR2 from the germline V gene are SGHTA and FQGNSA. This record comes from a study of identical twins. Study-wide results and caveats: The more abundant beta clonotypes in cord blood had fewer insertions, and memory repertoires did not show this.

Separately, the same data were catalogued under a study of yellow fever vaccine responses in identical twins. That source adds: A vaccine T cell response that seemed partly convergent and partly personalized was reported in twins.

Sequencing was done on a sample of CD8+ T cells sorted from blood. This sequence was found in a woman aged 18-30 years in good health. The chain links TRBV7-2 to TRBJ2-3; D is tentatively TRBD1 or TRBD2 (5 bases each). The CDR3, as DNA: TGTGCCAGCAGCCCCGGGGACGATACGCAGTATTTT. The encoded protein is CASSPGDDTQYF.